This T cell receptor beta chain was profiled in a study of blood T cell repertoires in COVID-19. Study context: COVID-19 samples from acute and convalescent phases originated in the United States, Italy and Spain. PBMCs, B-cell-depleted T cells, or T cells were the source of the cDNA or gDNA that made up the material.

CDR1 is LNHDA and CDR2 is SQIVND in the germline V gene (reference sequence). This CDR3 comprises 13 residues. Between the trimmed V and J ends, which lost 9 bases and 4 bases, there was a span of 13 bases. In the authors' methods: Reference gene primer amplification gave estimated nucleated cell counts. Data came from immunoSEQ multiplex PCR; TCRdb stores just in-frame clones and leaves some out. V and J calls and clone size are as listed in that table; D and trimming were resolved from the DNA. The table lists more than 200,000 clones, about 88% of them singletons, with around 2.2% in the top ten. This TCR derives from a woman between 40 and 50 years old who had recovered from COVID-19. The sample comprised peripheral blood. This sequence joins TRBV19 and TRBJ1-5, with D tentatively TRBD1 (6 bases). The CDR3 DNA is TGTGCCAGCGAGGACAGACGGAATCAGCCCCAGCATTTT. Its protein product is CASEDRRNQPQHF.